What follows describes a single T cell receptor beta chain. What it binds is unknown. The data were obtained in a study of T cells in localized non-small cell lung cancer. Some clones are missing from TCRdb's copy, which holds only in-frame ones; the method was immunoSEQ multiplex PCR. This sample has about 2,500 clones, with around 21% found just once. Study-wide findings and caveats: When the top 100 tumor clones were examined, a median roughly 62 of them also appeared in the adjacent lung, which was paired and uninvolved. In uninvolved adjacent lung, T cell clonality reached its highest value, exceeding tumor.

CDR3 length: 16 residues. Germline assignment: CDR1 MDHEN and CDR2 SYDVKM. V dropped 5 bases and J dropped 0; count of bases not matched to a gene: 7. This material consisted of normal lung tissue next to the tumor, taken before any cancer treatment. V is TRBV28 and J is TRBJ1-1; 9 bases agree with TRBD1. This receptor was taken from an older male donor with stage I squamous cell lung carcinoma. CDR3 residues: CASSQMTGGLNTEAFF. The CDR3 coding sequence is TGTGCCAGCAGTCAGATGACAGGGGGGTTGAACACTGAAGCTTTCTTT.